A selection of T cell receptor beta chains follows, all from one sample in a study of neoadjuvant nivolumab and ipilimumab in lung cancer. Profiling relied on immunoSEQ multiplex PCR, and the TCRdb table lists in-frame clones only, not all of them. The sample lists about 28,000 clones, about 83% occurring once. The specimen comprised tumor tissue, sampled after neoadjuvant nivolumab, alone or with ipilimumab, at or shortly before surgery. The source of these receptors is an adult with non-small cell lung cancer. The CDR3 runs from the conserved cysteine through the conserved F or W. A D gene is named only where the DNA matches it firmly.

CDR3aa,v_gene,d_gene,j_gene
CASSPRGLAGGETQYF,TRBV7-9,TRBD2,TRBJ2-5
CSVQRELENEQFF,TRBV29-1,TRBD2,TRBJ2-1
CASRLRDEQFF,TRBV7-8,-,TRBJ2-1
CASSPFRGRGTYNEQFF,TRBV11-3,-,TRBJ2-1
CASSYSGTGDYNEQFF,TRBV6-5,TRBD1,TRBJ2-1
CASSARGDSTDTQYF,TRBV9,-,TRBJ2-3
CASSISYEQYF,TRBV6-4,-,TRBJ2-7
CASSQVWTGTSDNEQFF,TRBV14,TRBD2,TRBJ2-1
CASSLAGGLDGNTIYF,TRBV5-1,-,TRBJ1-3
CASSEGQDYGYTF,TRBV6-1,-,TRBJ1-2
CASGRAYGNQNTEAFF,TRBV4-2,-,TRBJ1-1
CSVDRGGSDTQYF,TRBV29-1,-,TRBJ2-3
CASSLLSHHQETQYF,TRBV7-9,-,TRBJ2-5
CAWSVKGAGGNEKLFF,TRBV30,TRBD1,TRBJ1-4
CASSVAAGHSNIQYF,TRBV9,-,TRBJ2-4
CASSVGGSSFSEQYF,TRBV9,-,TRBJ2-7
CASSLAVWVASDTQYF,TRBV7-9,-,TRBJ2-3
CASSLGGGIDTQYF,TRBV11-2,-,TRBJ2-3
CASSLYMGATQETQYF,TRBV5-1,-,TRBJ2-5
CASSFRDRVAFGYTF,TRBV19,TRBD1,TRBJ1-2
CSVVTGDYGYTF,TRBV29-1,TRBD1,TRBJ1-2
CASSLRTPTFNEKLFF,TRBV5-4,-,TRBJ1-4
CSVEGLEGHEKLFF,TRBV29-1,-,TRBJ1-4
CASSLEGQPGETQYF,TRBV7-9,-,TRBJ2-5
CASSYSGRKGSEAFF,TRBV6-5,-,TRBJ1-1
CASSLDRWADINEKLFF,TRBV5-6,-,TRBJ1-4
CAISPDPHPLYEQYF,TRBV10-3,-,TRBJ2-7
CASSWGAYEQYF,TRBV5-1,-,TRBJ2-7
CASSLDLVREYSNQPQHF,TRBV11-2,-,TRBJ1-5
CASSLVSSDEQYF,TRBV7-9,-,TRBJ2-7
CAWSGPGRREGVNTEAFF,TRBV30,-,TRBJ1-1
CASSLDSNSPLHF,TRBV27,-,TRBJ1-6
CSVTGTSVYNEQFF,TRBV29-1,TRBD2,TRBJ2-1
CASRLEEGSEVEQYF,TRBV5-6,-,TRBJ2-7
CASRIHSNQPQHF,TRBV6-1,-,TRBJ1-5
CASSLVPQGALSDTQYF,TRBV7-2,TRBD1,TRBJ2-3
CASSYSRRGNTEAFF,TRBV6-5,-,TRBJ1-1
CASGSLAGGRSYEQYF,TRBV6-6,-,TRBJ2-7
CASSPPGVGELFF,TRBV18,-,TRBJ2-2
CASRVEWGSGYTF,TRBV5-4,-,TRBJ1-2
CASSYLDRATDTQYF,TRBV6-5,TRBD1,TRBJ2-3
CASSHRDLGEKLFF,TRBV14,-,TRBJ1-4
CASFTGQETQYF,TRBV18,-,TRBJ2-5
CSVVRDGSYNEQFF,TRBV29-1,-,TRBJ2-1
CASSQGGARQPQHF,TRBV7-2,-,TRBJ1-5
CASSLRLVGGRNNEQFF,TRBV27,TRBD2,TRBJ2-1
CASSRGNPLSFVEAF,TRBV7-2,-,TRBJ1-1
CASSLGEDEQFF,TRBV7-3,-,TRBJ2-1
CASSRNRVAEAFF,TRBV6-5,-,TRBJ1-1
CAASGGESQETQYF,TRBV7-9,TRBD2,TRBJ2-5
CASRAENEQYF,TRBV7-6,-,TRBJ2-7
CASTTTGLAVTGELFF,TRBV27,TRBD2,TRBJ2-2
CASSPRVAEKLFF,TRBV4-1,-,TRBJ1-4
CASSTYGQGNYGYTF,TRBV6-6,TRBD1,TRBJ1-2
CATSRGLLDTEAFF,TRBV15,-,TRBJ1-1
CASTLIANTEAFF,TRBV6-6,-,TRBJ1-1
CASSLDTMNTEAFF,TRBV5-1,-,TRBJ1-1
CASSSRTGGSEKLFF,TRBV11-2,TRBD1,TRBJ1-4
CASSLQSEQFF,TRBV5-1,-,TRBJ2-1